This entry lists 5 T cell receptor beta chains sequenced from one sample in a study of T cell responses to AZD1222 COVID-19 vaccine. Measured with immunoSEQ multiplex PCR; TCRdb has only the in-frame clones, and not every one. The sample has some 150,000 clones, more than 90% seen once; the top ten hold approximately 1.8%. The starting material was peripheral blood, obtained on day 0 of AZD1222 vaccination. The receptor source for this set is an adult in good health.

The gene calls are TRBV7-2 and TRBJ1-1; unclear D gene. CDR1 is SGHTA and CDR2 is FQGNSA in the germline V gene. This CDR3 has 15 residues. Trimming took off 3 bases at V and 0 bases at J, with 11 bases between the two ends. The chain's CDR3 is CASSFRRSMNTEAFF. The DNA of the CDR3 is TGTGCCAGCAGCTTTAGACGGAGCATGAACACTGAAGCTTTCTTT.

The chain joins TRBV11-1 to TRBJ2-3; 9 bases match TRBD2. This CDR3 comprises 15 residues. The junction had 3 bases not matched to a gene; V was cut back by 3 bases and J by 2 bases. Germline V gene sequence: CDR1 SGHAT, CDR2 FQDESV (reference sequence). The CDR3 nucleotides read TGTGCCAGCAGCTTTGCGGGGGGGACCACAGATACGCAGTATTTT. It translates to CASSFAGGTTDTQYF.

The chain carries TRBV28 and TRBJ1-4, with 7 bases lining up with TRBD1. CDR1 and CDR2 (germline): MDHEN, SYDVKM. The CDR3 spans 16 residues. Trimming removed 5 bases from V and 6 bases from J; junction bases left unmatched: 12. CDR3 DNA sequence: TGTGCCAGCAGTAGGGGAAGGACAGGTACCCATGAAAAACTGTTTTTT. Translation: CASSRGRTGTHEKLFF.

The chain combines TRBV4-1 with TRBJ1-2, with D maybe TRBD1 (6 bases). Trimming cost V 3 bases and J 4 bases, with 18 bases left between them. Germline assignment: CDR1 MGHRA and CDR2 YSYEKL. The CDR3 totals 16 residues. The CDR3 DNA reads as TGCGCCAGCAGCCAGGTCAGACAGGCCGCCTTCTATGGCTACACCTTC. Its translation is CASSQVRQAAFYGYTF.

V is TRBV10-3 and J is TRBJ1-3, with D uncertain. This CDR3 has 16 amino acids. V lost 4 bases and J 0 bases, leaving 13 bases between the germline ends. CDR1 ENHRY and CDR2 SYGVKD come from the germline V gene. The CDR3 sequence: CAISVLGMGSGNTIYF. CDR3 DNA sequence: TGTGCCATCAGTGTGTTGGGGATGGGCTCTGGAAACACCATATATTTT.